This T cell receptor (beta chain) was sequenced during a study of cytomegalovirus exposure and HLA in healthy donors. With 60 Vbeta and 13 Jbeta primers, the PCR was carried out. Study processing details: A later analysis counted around 74 million unique TCR beta chains, about 11 million shared. Method: immunoSEQ multiplex PCR; TCRdb's copy keeps in-frame clones and lacks some. V and J calls and clone size are those listed in that table; D and trimming were worked out from the DNA. The table has approximately 160,000 clones, around 80% seen once. Notes on this clone: Its antigen is unknown.

The CDR3 covers 15 residues. Germline V gene lookup returns CDR1 MNHEY and CDR2 SMNVEV (reference sequence). The junction had 6 bases not matched to a gene; V was cut back by 3 bases and J by 5 bases. Healthy individuals who donated bone marrow served as the donors. Study results and caveats: Near-uniform donor sequencing depth was presumed by presence/absence analyses.

This sequence joins TRBV27 and TRBJ1-4, with 7 bases that match TRBD1. Material for sequencing was PBMCs. The receptor was derived from a woman in her twenties or thirties in good health and CMV-seropositive. CDR3 nucleotide sequence: TGTGCCAGCAGTTTTAACAGGGGACACAATGAAAAACTGTTTTTT. Amino acid sequence: CASSFNRGHNEKLFF. Complete variable domain (other parts from reference TRBV27 and TRBJ1-4): EAQVTQNPRYLITVTGKKLTVTCSQNMNHEYMSWYRQDPGLGLRQIYYSMNVEVTDKGDVPEGYKVSRKEKRNFPLILESPSPNQTSLYFCASSFNRGHNEKLFFGSGTQLSVL.